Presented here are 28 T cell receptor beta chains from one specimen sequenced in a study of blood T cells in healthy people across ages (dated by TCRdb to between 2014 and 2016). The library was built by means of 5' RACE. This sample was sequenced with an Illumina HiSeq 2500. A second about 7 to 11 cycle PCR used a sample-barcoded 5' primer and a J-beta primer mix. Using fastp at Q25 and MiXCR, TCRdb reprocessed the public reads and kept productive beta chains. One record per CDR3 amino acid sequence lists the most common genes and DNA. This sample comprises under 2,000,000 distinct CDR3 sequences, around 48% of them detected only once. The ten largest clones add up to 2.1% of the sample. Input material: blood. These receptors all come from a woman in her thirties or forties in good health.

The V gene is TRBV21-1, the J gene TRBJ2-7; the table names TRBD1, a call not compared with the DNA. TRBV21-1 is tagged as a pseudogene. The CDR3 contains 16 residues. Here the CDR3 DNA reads TGTGCCAGCAGCAAAGAGGGGGACAGTACGTACAATGAGCAGTACTTC. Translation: CASSKEGDSTYNEQYF.

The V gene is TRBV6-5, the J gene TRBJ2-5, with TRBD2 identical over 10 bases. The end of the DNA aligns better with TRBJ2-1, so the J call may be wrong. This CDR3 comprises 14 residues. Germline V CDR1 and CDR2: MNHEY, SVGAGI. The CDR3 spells CASRPSGGLETQFF. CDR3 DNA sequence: TGTGCCAGCAGACCTAGCGGGGGTCTAGAGACCCAGTTCTTC.

CDR3 coding DNA: TGTGCCAGCAGCCCCTTACCTCAGACTAGCGGGGGGGAATTTTATACGCAGTATTTT. Translation: CASSPLPQTSGGEFYTQYF. The chain uses TRBV9 and TRBJ2-3, with 14 nucleotides matching TRBD2. Germline CDR1 SGDLS, CDR2 YYNGEE. After removal of 4 bases from V and 7 bases from J, the junction contained 17 bases not matched to a gene. This CDR3 is 19 amino acids long.

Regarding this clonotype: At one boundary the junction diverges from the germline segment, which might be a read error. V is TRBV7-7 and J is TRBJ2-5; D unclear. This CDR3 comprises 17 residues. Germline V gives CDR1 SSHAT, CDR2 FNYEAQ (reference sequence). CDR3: CASSLKAVRSSRETQYF. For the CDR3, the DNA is TGTGCTAGCAGCTTAAAGGCCGTTCGGAGTTCTAGGGAGACCCAGTACTTC.

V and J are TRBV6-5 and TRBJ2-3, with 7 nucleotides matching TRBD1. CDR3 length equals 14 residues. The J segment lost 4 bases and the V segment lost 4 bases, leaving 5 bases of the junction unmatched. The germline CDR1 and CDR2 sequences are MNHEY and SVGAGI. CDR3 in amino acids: CASSSGTDADTQYF. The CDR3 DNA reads TGTGCCAGCAGTTCTGGGACAGACGCAGATACGCAGTATTTT.

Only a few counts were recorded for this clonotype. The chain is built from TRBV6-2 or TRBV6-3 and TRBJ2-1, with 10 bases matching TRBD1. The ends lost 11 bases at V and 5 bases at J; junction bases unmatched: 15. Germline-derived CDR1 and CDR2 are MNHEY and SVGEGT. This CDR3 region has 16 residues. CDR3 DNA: TGTGCCCCCGGGACAGGGGTAACCCAGACCCACAATGAGCAGTTCTTC. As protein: CAPGTGVTQTHNEQFF.

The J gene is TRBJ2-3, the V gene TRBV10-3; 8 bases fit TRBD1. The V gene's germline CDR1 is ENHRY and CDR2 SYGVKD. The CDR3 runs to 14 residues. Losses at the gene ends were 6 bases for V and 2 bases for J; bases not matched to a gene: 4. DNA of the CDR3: TGTGCCATCAGGGACAGGGAGGACACAGATACGCAGTATTTT. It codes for CAIRDREDTDTQYF.

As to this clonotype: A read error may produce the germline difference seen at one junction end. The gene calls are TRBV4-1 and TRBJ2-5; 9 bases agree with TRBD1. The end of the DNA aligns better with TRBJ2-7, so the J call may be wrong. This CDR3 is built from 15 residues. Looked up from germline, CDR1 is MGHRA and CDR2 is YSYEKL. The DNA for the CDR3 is TGCGCCGGCAGCCTGACAGGGGGGCACTACAACGAGCAGTACTTC. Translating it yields CAGSLTGGHYNEQYF.

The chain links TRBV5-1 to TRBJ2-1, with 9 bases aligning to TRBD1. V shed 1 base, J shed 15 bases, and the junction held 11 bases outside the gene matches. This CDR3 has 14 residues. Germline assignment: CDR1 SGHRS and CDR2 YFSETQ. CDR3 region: CASSLLSGTGLAFF. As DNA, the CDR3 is TGCGCCAGCAGCTTGTTATCGGGGACAGGGTTGGCGTTCTTC.

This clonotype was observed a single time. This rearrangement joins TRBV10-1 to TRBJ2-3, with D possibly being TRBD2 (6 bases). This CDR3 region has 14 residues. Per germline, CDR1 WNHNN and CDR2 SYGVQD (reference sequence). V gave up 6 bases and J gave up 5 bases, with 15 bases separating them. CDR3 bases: TGCGCCAGCAGCGATGCCGGGACTTTAGATACGCAGTATTTT. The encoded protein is CASSDAGTLDTQYF.

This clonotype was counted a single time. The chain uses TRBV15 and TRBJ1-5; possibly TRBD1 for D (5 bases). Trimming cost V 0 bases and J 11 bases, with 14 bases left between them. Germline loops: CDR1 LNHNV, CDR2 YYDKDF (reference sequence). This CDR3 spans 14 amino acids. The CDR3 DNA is TGTGCCACCAGCAGAGATCAAGTTGGGGACTCCCAGCATTTT. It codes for CATSRDQVGDSQHF.

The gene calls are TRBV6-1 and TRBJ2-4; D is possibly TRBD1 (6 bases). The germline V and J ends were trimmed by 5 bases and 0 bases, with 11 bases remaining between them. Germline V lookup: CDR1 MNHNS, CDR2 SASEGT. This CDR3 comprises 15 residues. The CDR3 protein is CASSKDRIAKNIQYF. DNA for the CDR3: TGTGCCAGCAGTAAGGACAGAATAGCCAAAAACATTCAGTACTTC.

CDR3 protein: CASSGGRPQHF. CDR3 nucleotides: TGTGCCAGTTCCGGGGGTCGGCCCCAGCATTTT. This chain joins TRBV6-2 or TRBV6-3 and TRBJ1-5; tentatively, D is TRBD1 (5 bases). The germline V gene has CDR1 MNHEY and CDR2 SVGEGT. The length of the CDR3 is 11 residues. Trimming shortened V by 9 bases and J by 9 bases, and 12 bases separated the two germline ends.

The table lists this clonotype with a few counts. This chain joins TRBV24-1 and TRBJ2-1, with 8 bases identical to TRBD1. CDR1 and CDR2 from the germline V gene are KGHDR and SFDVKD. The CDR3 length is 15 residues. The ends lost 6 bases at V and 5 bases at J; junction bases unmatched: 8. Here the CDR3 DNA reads TGTGCCACCAGTTTCACCGGGACAGGTAACAATGAGCAGTTCTTC. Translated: CATSFTGTGNNEQFF.

CDR3 protein: CASSVGSSYYLSEQYF. Here the CDR3 DNA reads TGTGCCAGCAGCGTAGGGTCGTCATACTATCTGAGTGAGCAGTACTTC. The gene calls are TRBV9 and TRBJ2-5, with unresolved D. V was trimmed by 0 bases and J by 11 bases, leaving 23 bases between them. The CDR3 contains 16 residues. Germline V lookup: CDR1 SGDLS, CDR2 YYNGEE.

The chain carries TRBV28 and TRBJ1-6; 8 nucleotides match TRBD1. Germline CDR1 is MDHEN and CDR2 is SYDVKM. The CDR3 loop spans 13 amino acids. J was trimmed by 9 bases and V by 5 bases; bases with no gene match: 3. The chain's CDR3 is CASSGQGSSPLHF. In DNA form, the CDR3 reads TGTGCCAGCAGTGGACAGGGTTCTTCACCCCTCCACTTT.

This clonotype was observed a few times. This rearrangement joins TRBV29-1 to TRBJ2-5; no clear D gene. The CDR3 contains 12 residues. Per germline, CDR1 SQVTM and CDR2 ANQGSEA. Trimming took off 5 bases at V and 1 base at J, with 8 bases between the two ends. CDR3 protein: CSVTSIQETQYF. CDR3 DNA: TGCAGCGTTACAAGTATCCAAGAGACCCAGTACTTC.

The CDR3 sequence: CATSRDISGGEGDTQYF. DNA for the CDR3: TGTGCCACCAGCAGAGATATTAGCGGGGGAGAGGGAGATACGCAGTATTTT. The chain couples TRBV15 to TRBJ2-3; 9 nucleotides agree with TRBD2. CDR3 size: 17 residues. Germline CDR1 LNHNV, CDR2 YYDKDF (reference sequence). J lost 5 bases, V lost 0 bases, and 9 bases had no gene match. Using reference TRBV15 and TRBJ2-3 for the parts outside the CDR3, the full variable domain is DAMVIQNPRYQVTQFGKPVTLSCSQTLNHNVMYWYQQKSSQAPKLLFHYYDKDFNNEADTPDNFQSRRPNTSFCFLDIRSPGLGDTAMYLCATSRDISGGEGDTQYFGPGTRLTVL.

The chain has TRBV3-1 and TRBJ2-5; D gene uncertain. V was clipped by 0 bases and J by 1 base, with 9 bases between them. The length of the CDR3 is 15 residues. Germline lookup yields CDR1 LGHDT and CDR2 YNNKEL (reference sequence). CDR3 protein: CASSQERAIQETQYF. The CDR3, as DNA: TGTGCCAGCAGCCAAGAACGAGCGATCCAAGAGACCCAGTACTTC.

The CDR3 nucleotides are TGCAGATCGGGACAGGGGCGTTACAATGAGCAGTTCTTC. Its translation is CRSGQGRYNEQFF. The V and J genes are TRBV20-1 and TRBJ2-1; 10 bases are a match to TRBD1. The CDR3 loop spans 13 amino acids. Germline V CDR1 and CDR2: DFQATT, SNEGSKA (reference sequence).

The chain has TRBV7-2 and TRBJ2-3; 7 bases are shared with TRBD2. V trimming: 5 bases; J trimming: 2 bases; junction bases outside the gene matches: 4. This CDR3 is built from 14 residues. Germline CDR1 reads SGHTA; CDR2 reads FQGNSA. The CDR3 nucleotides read TGTGCCAGCAGCGAAAGCGGGATCACAGATACGCAGTATTTT. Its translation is CASSESGITDTQYF.

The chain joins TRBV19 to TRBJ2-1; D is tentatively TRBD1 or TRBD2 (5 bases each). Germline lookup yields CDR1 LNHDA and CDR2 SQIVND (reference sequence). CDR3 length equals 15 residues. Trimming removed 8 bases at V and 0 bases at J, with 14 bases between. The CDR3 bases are TGTGCCAGTCGAGACCGAGGGACCTCCTACAATGAGCAGTTCTTC. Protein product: CASRDRGTSYNEQFF.

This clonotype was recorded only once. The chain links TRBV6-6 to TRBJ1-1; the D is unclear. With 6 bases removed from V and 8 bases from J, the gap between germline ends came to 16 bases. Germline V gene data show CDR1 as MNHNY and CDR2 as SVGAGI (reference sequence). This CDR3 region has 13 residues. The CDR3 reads CASSTKGRKEAFF. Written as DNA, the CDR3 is TGTGCCAGCAGCACCAAAGGGAGGAAAGAAGCTTTCTTT.

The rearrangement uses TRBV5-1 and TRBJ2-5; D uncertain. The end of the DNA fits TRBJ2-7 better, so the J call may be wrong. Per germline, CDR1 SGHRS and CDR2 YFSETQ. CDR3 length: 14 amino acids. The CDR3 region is CASSQPTIPYEQYF. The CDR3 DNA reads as TGCGCCAGCAGCCAACCGACAATTCCCTACGAGCAGTACTTC.

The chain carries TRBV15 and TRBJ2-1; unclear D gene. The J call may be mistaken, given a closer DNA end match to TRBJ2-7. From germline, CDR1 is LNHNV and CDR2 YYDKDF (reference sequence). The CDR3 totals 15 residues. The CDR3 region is CATTQDGMGSNEQYF. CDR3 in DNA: TGTGCCACCACCCAGGATGGGATGGGATCCAATGAGCAGTACTTC.

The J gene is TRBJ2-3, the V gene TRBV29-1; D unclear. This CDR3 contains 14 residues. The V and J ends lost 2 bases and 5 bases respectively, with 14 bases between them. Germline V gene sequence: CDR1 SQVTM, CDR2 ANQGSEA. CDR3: CSVENRVLGDTQYF. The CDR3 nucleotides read TGCAGCGTTGAAAACAGAGTCTTGGGAGATACGCAGTATTTT.

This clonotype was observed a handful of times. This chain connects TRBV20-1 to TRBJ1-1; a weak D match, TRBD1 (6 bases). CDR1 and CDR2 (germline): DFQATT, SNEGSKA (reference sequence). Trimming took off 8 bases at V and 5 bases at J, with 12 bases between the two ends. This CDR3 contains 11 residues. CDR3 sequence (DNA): TGCAGTTCCGGGACAAAAACTGAAGCTTTCTTT. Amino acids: CSSGTKTEAFF.

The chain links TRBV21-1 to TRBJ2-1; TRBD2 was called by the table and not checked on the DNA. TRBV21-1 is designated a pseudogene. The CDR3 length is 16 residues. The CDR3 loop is CASSKVGRGPSYEQFF. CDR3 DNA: TGTGCCAGCAGCAAAGTGGGGCGGGGGCCCTCCTACGAGCAGTTCTTC.